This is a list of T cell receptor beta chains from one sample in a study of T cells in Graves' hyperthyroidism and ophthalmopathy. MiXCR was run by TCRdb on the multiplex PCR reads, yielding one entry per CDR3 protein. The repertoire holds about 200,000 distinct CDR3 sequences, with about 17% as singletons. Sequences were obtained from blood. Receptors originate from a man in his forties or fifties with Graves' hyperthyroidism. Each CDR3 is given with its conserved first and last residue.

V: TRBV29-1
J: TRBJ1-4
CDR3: CSAPVGANEKLFF

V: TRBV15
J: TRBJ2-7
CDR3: CATSEGDSQYEQYF

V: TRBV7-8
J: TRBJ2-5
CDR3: CASSRTSGIETQYF

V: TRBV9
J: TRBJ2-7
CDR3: CASSVDPGGYEQYF

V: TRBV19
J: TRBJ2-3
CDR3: CASRSVDTDTQYF

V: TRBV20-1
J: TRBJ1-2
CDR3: CSANLGGAGEHGYTF

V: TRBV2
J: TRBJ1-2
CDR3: CAISSRSYGYTF

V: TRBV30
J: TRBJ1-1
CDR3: CAWSANGGMNTEAFF

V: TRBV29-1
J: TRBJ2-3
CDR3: CSVETSGGANTQYF

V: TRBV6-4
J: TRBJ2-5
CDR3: CASSREIRETQYF

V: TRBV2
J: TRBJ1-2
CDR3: CASSEALLGGYTF

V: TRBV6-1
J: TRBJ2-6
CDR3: CASSEAGSSGANVLTF

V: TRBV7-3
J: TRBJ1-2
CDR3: CASSLVARRLGYTF

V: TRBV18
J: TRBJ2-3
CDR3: CASSYSSGGYVSTDTQYF

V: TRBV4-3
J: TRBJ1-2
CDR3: CASRGYTF

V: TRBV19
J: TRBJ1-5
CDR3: CASTKDREGQPQHF

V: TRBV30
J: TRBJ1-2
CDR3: CAWTTVMGYTF